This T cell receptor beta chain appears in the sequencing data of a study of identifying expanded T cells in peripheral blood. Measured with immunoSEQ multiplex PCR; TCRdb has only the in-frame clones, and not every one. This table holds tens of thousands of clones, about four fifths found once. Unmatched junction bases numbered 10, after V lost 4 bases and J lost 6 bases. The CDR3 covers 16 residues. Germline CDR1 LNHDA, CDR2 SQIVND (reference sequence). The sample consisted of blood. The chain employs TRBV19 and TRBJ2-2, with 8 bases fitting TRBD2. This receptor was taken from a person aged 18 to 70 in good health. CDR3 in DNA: TGTGCCAGTAGTACGGCGGGAGGATGGTTGGCCGGGGAGCTGTTTTTT. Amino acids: CASSTAGGWLAGELFF.